This TCR beta chain was obtained from a study of cytomegalovirus exposure and HLA in healthy donors. Study-level background: Roughly 77 million unique TCRs from HLA-typed donors made up an early data release. The study's findings and limits: Information on immune exposure was restricted to one variable (CMV serostatus). The HLA-A and HLA-B alleles of most subjects were reportedly predicted accurately from TCR beta sequences.

Note on this clone: The target antigen is unknown.

Researchers ran the PCR with 60 Vbeta and 13 Jbeta primers. In the authors' methods: A follow-up analysis tallied 60 million to 85 million unique TCR beta chains, roughly 11 million shared. Profiled with immunoSEQ multiplex PCR; TCRdb holds only in-frame clones, not every one. V and J calls and clone size are those listed in that table; D and trimming were worked out from the DNA. The data hold approximately 150,000 clones, with 81% observed a single time. Germline CDR1 is MGHDK and CDR2 is SYGVNS. V dropped 0 bases and J dropped 11; count of bases not matched to a gene: 8. The CDR3 has 14 amino acids.

The TCR comes from a woman in her late teens or twenties in good health and CMV-seropositive. The chain uses TRBV25-1 and TRBJ1-1, with 8 positions matching TRBD1. What was sequenced was PBMCs. The CDR3: CASSEYEAGGTAFF. CDR3 bases: TGTGCCAGCAGTGAATATGAGGCAGGGGGCACGGCTTTCTTT.